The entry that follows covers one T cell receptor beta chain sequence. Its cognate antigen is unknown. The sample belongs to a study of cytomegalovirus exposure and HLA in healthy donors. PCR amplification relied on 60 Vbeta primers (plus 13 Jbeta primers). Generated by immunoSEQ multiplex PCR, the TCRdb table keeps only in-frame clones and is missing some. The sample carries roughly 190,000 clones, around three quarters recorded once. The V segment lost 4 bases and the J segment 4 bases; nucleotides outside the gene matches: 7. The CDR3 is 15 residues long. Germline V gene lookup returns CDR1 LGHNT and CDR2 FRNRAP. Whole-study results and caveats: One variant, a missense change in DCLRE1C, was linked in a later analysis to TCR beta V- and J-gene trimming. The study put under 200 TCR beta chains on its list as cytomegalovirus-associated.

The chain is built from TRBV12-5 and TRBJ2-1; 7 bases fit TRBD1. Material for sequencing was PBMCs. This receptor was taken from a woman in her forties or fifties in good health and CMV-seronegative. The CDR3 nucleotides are TGTGCTAGTGGTTCAGCCGGGACAGAGTACAATGAGCAGTTCTTC. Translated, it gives CASGSAGTEYNEQFF.